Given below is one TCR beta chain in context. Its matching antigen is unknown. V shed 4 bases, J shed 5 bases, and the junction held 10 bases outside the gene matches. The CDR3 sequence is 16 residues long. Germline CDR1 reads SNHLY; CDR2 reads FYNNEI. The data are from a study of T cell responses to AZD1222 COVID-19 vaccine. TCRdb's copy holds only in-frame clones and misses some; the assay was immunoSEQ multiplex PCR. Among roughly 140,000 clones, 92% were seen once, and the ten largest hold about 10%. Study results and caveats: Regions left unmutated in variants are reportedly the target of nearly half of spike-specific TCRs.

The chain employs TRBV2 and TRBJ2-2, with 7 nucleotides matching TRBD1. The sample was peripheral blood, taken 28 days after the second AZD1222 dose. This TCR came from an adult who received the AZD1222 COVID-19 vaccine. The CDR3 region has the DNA TGTGCCAGCAGTGCCACCGGGACAGATCGTACCGGGGAGCTGTTTTTT. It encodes CASSATGTDRTGELFF.